Shown below are 2 T cell receptor beta chains from a single sample sequenced in a study of T cell changes during pregnancy in multiple sclerosis. TCRdb's table, derived via immunoSEQ multiplex PCR, lists solely in-frame clones and lacks some. This sample has tens of thousands of clones; around 93% occur once, and the top ten carry about 0.6%. The specimen was CD4+ T cells from peripheral blood mononuclear cells, collected after pregnancy. Receptors originate from a female donor with multiple sclerosis, enrolled in a pregnancy study.

This chain connects TRBV2 to TRBJ2-7; 12 nucleotides line up with TRBD1. Per germline, CDR1 SNHLY and CDR2 FYNNEI. The V gene end was trimmed by 3 bases and the J gene end by 5 bases; junction bases not matched to a gene: 5. The CDR3 totals 15 residues. CDR3 protein: CASSDRGTGGHEQYF. In nucleotides, the CDR3 is TGTGCCAGCAGTGATAGGGGGACAGGGGGCCACGAGCAGTACTTC.

This clone was detected once. The chain links TRBV4-3 to TRBJ2-7; tentatively, D is TRBD1 (5 bases). CDR1 is LGHNA, CDR2 YSLEER, per germline. This CDR3 spans 14 amino acids. V lost 0 bases and J 3 bases, leaving 9 bases between the germline ends. In DNA form, the CDR3 reads TGCGCCAGCAGCCAAGAAACGGACAACTACGAGCAGTACTTC. Translated, it gives CASSQETDNYEQYF.